A single T cell receptor (beta chain) is shown here with its context. Its antigen remains unknown. PCR involved 60 Vbeta and 13 Jbeta primers. Repertoires were generated with immunoSEQ multiplex PCR, while TCRdb's copy carries only in-frame clones and drops some. The sample carries over 200,000 clones, roughly 79% recorded once. This record comes from a study of cytomegalovirus exposure and HLA in healthy donors. The wider study: From donors who were HLA-typed, an early data release held 81 million or so unique TCRs.

Whole-study findings and limits: When analyzed later, a missense DCLRE1C variant was found to be linked to TCR beta V- and J-gene trimming. A previous analysis found most TCR beta V segments productive roughly 87% or roughly 30% of the time.

Germline V gives CDR1 KGHSH, CDR2 LQKENI. V was pared by 2 bases and J by 4 bases, with 2 bases of the junction left unmatched. This CDR3 has 14 amino acids. The rearrangement uses TRBV18 and TRBJ2-4; 7 nucleotides line up with TRBD1. The receptor was derived from a male donor in good health and CMV-seronegative. Material for sequencing was PBMCs. This CDR3 reads CASSPTGEKNIQYF. The CDR3 DNA reads TGTGCCAGCTCACCAACAGGGGAGAAAAACATTCAGTACTTC.